The 29 T cell receptor beta chains below come from one sample, sequenced in a study of blood T cell repertoires in COVID-19. Sequencing was performed with immunoSEQ multiplex PCR; in TCRdb, only in-frame clones are kept and a portion is missing. The sample consists of approximately 100,000 clones, 75% to 85% of them appearing once. Sample: peripheral blood. These receptors were collected from a human donor in a cohort sampled during active COVID-19.

CDR3 protein: CASSPTAGGLETQYF. Here the CDR3 DNA reads TGTGCCAGCTCACCAACGGCAGGGGGCTTGGAGACCCAGTACTTC. The chain has TRBV18 and TRBJ2-5; TRBD1 agrees at 8 bases. CDR3 length equals 15 residues. Germline V CDR1 and CDR2: KGHSH, LQKENI. V shed 2 bases and J 5 bases; nucleotides not matched to a gene: 7.

This chain uses TRBV12-3 or TRBV12-4 with TRBJ1-5; the D is unclear. CDR3 length: 13 residues. V was pared by 1 base and J by 5 bases, with 6 bases between. The chain's CDR3 is CASSLGGHQPQHF. DNA of the CDR3: TGTGCCAGCAGTTTAGGAGGGCATCAGCCCCAGCATTTT.

The gene calls are TRBV6-5 and TRBJ1-2; a possible D gene is TRBD1 (5 bases). CDR1 is MNHEY, CDR2 SVGAGI, per germline. V shed 4 bases and J shed 0 bases, with 9 bases lying between them. The CDR3 is 14 residues long. The CDR3, as DNA: TGTGCCAGCAGTTGGGGCAGTTCTAACTATGGCTACACCTTC. Protein: CASSWGSSNYGYTF.

The chain links TRBV29-1 to TRBJ1-1; maybe TRBD1 (6 bases). V was cut by 4 bases and J by 4 bases, with 16 bases left in between. The CDR3 spans 14 residues. Germline assignment: CDR1 SQVTM and CDR2 ANQGSEA. The CDR3 DNA is TGCAGCGTTGTTGGGGGAGGGGGAGGCACTGAAGCTTTCTTT. Encoded protein: CSVVGGGGGTEAFF.

DNA of the CDR3: TGTGCCAGCAGTTCGCCGCTACCAGCGGTGTCTGGAAACACCATATATTTT. Its translation is CASSSPLPAVSGNTIYF. This chain connects TRBV7-9 to TRBJ1-3; D call uncertain. In germline, CDR1 is SEHNR, CDR2 FQNEAQ (reference sequence). The length of the CDR3 is 17 residues. V gave up 6 bases and J gave up 1 base, with 19 bases separating them.

This sequence joins TRBV6-6 and TRBJ1-2, with unresolved D. V lost 2 bases and J lost 4, with 17 bases in between. Germline V lookup: CDR1 MNHNY, CDR2 SVGAGI (reference sequence). This CDR3 contains 16 residues. The CDR3 sequence: CASSYAGEGNRYGYTF. DNA for the CDR3: TGTGCCAGCAGTTACGCCGGGGAGGGTAATCGCTATGGCTACACCTTC.

The V and J genes are TRBV5-6 and TRBJ1-3, with D maybe TRBD1 (6 bases). This CDR3 spans 15 amino acids. Germline CDR1 SGHDT, CDR2 YYEEEE. V lost 4 bases to trimming and J lost 4 bases, with 15 bases between them. This CDR3 reads CASSRNRVYGNTIYF. The CDR3 nucleotides are TGTGCCAGCAGCCGGAACAGGGTTTACGGAAACACCATATATTTT.

The genes are TRBV6-1 and TRBJ1-1, with TRBD1 identical over 7 bases. This CDR3 has 16 amino acids. Germline V gene sequence: CDR1 MNHNS, CDR2 SASEGT. After removal of 4 bases from V and 2 bases from J, the junction contained 10 bases not matched to a gene. The CDR3 reads CASSVEAGGLNTEAFF. CDR3 nucleotides: TGTGCCAGCAGTGTCGAGGCAGGGGGGCTAAACACTGAAGCTTTCTTT.

The rearrangement links TRBV27 to TRBJ1-2; 7 nucleotides align to TRBD1. CDR1 is MNHEY and CDR2 is SMNVEV in the germline V gene (reference sequence). This CDR3 is built from 15 residues. Germline trimming cut 2 bases from V and 2 bases from J; bases unmatched to any gene: 5. CDR3 nucleotides: TGTGCCAGCAGTTTACGCGGGACAGTAAACTATGGCTACACCTTC. It encodes CASSLRGTVNYGYTF.

The J gene is TRBJ2-7, the V gene TRBV27; 8 bases are shared with TRBD2. V shed 6 bases and J 2 bases; nucleotides not matched to a gene: 9. Germline CDR1 is MNHEY and CDR2 is SMNVEV (reference sequence). There are 15 residues in the CDR3. The CDR3 spells CASSPGLVDPYEQYF. CDR3 DNA sequence: TGTGCCAGCAGCCCGGGACTAGTAGATCCCTACGAGCAGTACTTC.

V and J are TRBV27 and TRBJ2-5; D is perhaps TRBD2 (5 bases). This CDR3 has 14 residues. Trimming left V 3 bases short and J 6 bases short, with 14 bases between. CDR1 and CDR2 (germline): MNHEY, SMNVEV (reference sequence). The CDR3 spells CASSFRPNGKTQYF. The CDR3 DNA is TGTGCCAGCAGTTTCCGTCCAAACGGGAAGACCCAGTACTTC.

This CDR3 is CASSLWAGGYGYTF. In nucleotides, the CDR3 is TGTGCCAGCAGTTTATGGGCAGGGGGCTATGGCTACACCTTC. The rearrangement joins TRBV28 to TRBJ1-2; TRBD1 agrees at 7 bases. Germline V gives CDR1 MDHEN, CDR2 SYDVKM. This CDR3 is 14 amino acids long. V was clipped by 0 bases and J by 4 bases; unmatched bases: 2.

The rearrangement joins TRBV12-3 or TRBV12-4 to TRBJ1-2; D not certain. CDR3 size: 11 residues. V was cut by 5 bases and J by 4 bases, with 5 bases left in between. This CDR3 is CASSPSYGYTF. CDR3 nucleotide sequence: TGTGCCAGCAGTCCCAGCTATGGCTACACCTTC.

The chain joins TRBV5-6 to TRBJ2-7; 8 positions match TRBD2. The ends lost 1 base at V and 2 bases at J; junction bases unmatched: 11. Germline V lookup: CDR1 SGHDT, CDR2 YYEEEE. This CDR3 has 17 residues. CDR3 amino acids: CASSLFAAGASPYEQYF. DNA for the CDR3: TGTGCCAGCAGCTTGTTCGCAGCGGGAGCTTCTCCCTACGAGCAGTACTTC.

This clone has just a few counts. This chain joins TRBV28 and TRBJ1-2; D is uncertain. This CDR3 is built from 14 residues. Trimming removed 6 bases at V and 8 bases at J, with 19 bases between. The germline gives CDR1 MDHEN, CDR2 SYDVKM. The CDR3 here is CASSTSARIHGYTF. In nucleotides, the CDR3 is TGTGCCAGCAGCACCTCGGCGCGGATTCACGGCTACACCTTC.

The CDR3 sequence: CASSLEVPEYNEQFF. The CDR3, as DNA: TGTGCCAGCAGCTTAGAGGTGCCAGAATACAATGAGCAGTTCTTC. The chain uses TRBV11-2 and TRBJ2-1; D ambiguous. There are 15 residues in the CDR3. V was clipped by 0 bases and J by 4 bases, with 10 bases between them. Germline CDR1 is SGHAT and CDR2 is FQNNGV.

V gene TRBV5-1 combines with J gene TRBJ2-3; D remains unclear. This CDR3 comprises 13 residues. The ends were cut back, 4 bases at V and 6 bases at J, with 12 bases in the middle. Germline values: CDR1 SGHRS, CDR2 YFSETQ. CDR3 sequence: CASSLWLADTQYF. The CDR3 DNA reads TGCGCCAGCAGCCTGTGGCTTGCCGATACGCAGTATTTT. Supplemented by reference TRBV5-1 and TRBJ2-3, the full variable domain reads KAGVTQTPRYLIKTRGQQVTLSCSPISGHRSVSWYQQTPGQGLQFLFEYFSETQRNKGNFPGRFSGRQFSNSRSEMNVSTLELGDSALYLCASSLWLADTQYFGPGTRLTVL.

This clone was seen a handful of times. The V call is TRBV6-6, the J call TRBJ1-1, with 7 nucleotides matching TRBD1. The CDR3 loop spans 14 amino acids. Looked up from germline, CDR1 is MNHNY and CDR2 is SVGAGI (reference sequence). V shed 8 bases, J shed 4 bases, and the junction held 10 bases outside the gene matches. CDR3 nucleotides: TGTGCCAGCCGTATGACAGGGAGGAGCACTGAAGCTTTCTTT. This encodes CASRMTGRSTEAFF.

As for this clone: At one boundary the junction diverges from the germline segment, which might be a read error. The chain carries TRBV24-1 and TRBJ2-2; 10 bases map to TRBD1. The germline V gene has CDR1 KGHDR and CDR2 SFDVKD. The CDR3 runs to 13 residues. The CDR3 DNA reads TGTGCCGCCAGGACAGGGGGCACCGGGGAGCTGTTTTTT. This translates into CAARTGGTGELFF.

The chain combines TRBV7-2 with TRBJ2-5, with 14 bases fitting TRBD2. The germline gives CDR1 SGHTA, CDR2 FQGNSA. This CDR3 region has 17 residues. V lost 5 bases and J lost 4; bases outside the gene matches: 9. CDR3 loop: CASSQTGLAGGPETQYF. CDR3 nucleotide sequence: TGTGCCAGCAGCCAGACCGGACTAGCGGGAGGCCCAGAGACCCAGTACTTC.

The rearrangement joins TRBV14 to TRBJ1-6; D not certain. V lost 4 bases and J 6 bases, leaving 10 bases between the germline ends. Germline CDR1 is SGHDN and CDR2 is FVKESK. The CDR3 loop spans 14 amino acids. The CDR3 sequence is CASSLVGSNSPLHF. CDR3 sequence (DNA): TGTGCCAGCAGCCTAGTGGGGAGTAATTCACCCCTCCACTTT.

This rearrangement joins TRBV6-5 to TRBJ2-7, with 7 nucleotides matching TRBD1. This CDR3 comprises 14 residues. CDR1 and CDR2 (germline): MNHEY, SVGAGI. With V trimmed by 4 bases and J by 5 bases, 8 bases remained unmatched. This CDR3 is CASSSTTGRDEQYF. Here the CDR3 DNA reads TGTGCCAGCAGTTCCACGACAGGGCGGGACGAGCAGTACTTC.

V is TRBV5-1 and J is TRBJ1-2; D remains unclear. The CDR3 length is 19 residues. V was clipped by 8 bases and J by 0 bases, with 29 bases between them. The germline V gene encodes CDR1 SGHRS and CDR2 YFSETQ. CDR3 sequence: CARDHYSARSGSANYGYTF. The CDR3 nucleotides read TGCGCCAGGGACCATTATTCGGCCCGCTCGGGATCCGCTAACTATGGCTACACCTTC.

This chain joins TRBV7-3 and TRBJ1-4; D ambiguous. The CDR3 is 15 residues long. CDR1 and CDR2 (germline): SGHTA, FQGTGA. Trimming shortened V by 4 bases and J by 7 bases, and 16 bases separated the two germline ends. CDR3 amino acids: CASSSRAGNPEKLFF. The DNA for the CDR3 is TGTGCCAGCAGCTCCCGCGCGGGAAACCCTGAAAAACTGTTTTTT.

V and J are TRBV5-1 and TRBJ2-5; TRBD1 agrees at 9 bases. The length of the CDR3 is 13 residues. The ends lost 4 bases at V and 10 bases at J; junction bases unmatched: 8. CDR1 is SGHRS, CDR2 YFSETQ, per germline. The CDR3 bases are TGCGCCAGCAGCATGGGACAGGGCCATGACCAGTACTTC. This translates into CASSMGQGHDQYF.

This chain joins TRBV5-1 and TRBJ1-6; perhaps TRBD1 as D (6 bases). The CDR3 covers 15 residues. Germline-derived CDR1 and CDR2 are SGHRS and YFSETQ. Trimming removed 4 bases from V and 2 bases from J, with 10 bases in between. The CDR3 bases are TGCGCCAGCAGCAAGGGGGAAACCTATAATTCACCCCTCCACTTT. Translating gives CASSKGETYNSPLHF. Based on the CDR3 plus reference TRBV5-1 and TRBJ1-6, the full variable domain is KAGVTQTPRYLIKTRGQQVTLSCSPISGHRSVSWYQQTPGQGLQFLFEYFSETQRNKGNFPGRFSGRQFSNSRSEMNVSTLELGDSALYLCASSKGETYNSPLHFGNGTRLTVT.

This chain connects TRBV30 to TRBJ1-6, with D possibly matching TRBD1 (6 bases). V shed 5 bases and J shed 6 bases, with 17 bases lying between them. The CDR3 is made up of 15 amino acids. The germline V gene has CDR1 GTSNPN and CDR2 SVGIG (reference sequence). The CDR3 DNA sequence: TGTGCCTGGGAAGGGGGGGTCCTCGGTAATTCACCCCTCCACTTT. Translating gives CAWEGGVLGNSPLHF.

V is TRBV19 and J is TRBJ1-1, with D uncertain. Germline CDR1 reads LNHDA; CDR2 reads SQIVND (reference sequence). The CDR3 has 13 amino acids. Trimming stripped 3 bases from V and 0 bases from J, with 5 bases between. This chain's CDR3 is CASSMRVNTEAFF. CDR3 in DNA: TGTGCCAGTAGTATGAGGGTGAACACTGAAGCTTTCTTT.

The gene calls are TRBV9 and TRBJ2-5; possibly TRBD2 for D (6 bases). Deletions cut 3 bases from V and 5 bases from J, with 23 bases between. This CDR3 is 17 amino acids long. Germline CDR1 and CDR2: SGDLS and YYNGEE. The DNA for the CDR3 is TGTGCCAGCAGCGCAGTAGGGAGCGGAGGGTCGGCGGAGACCCAGTACTTC. It translates to CASSAVGSGGSAETQYF.